The 22 T cell receptor beta chains below come from one sample, sequenced in a study of post-analysis software for immune sequencing data. Unique molecular identifiers had been added to the TCR beta cDNA libraries. TCRdb reanalysed the PCR reads using MiXCR and keeps one entry per CDR3 protein. The data contain about 760,000 distinct CDR3 sequences, 25% to 30% of them singletons. Findings and limits, study-wide: Patients carried a handful of TRBV segments more frequently than controls did, and TRBV5-6, TRBV5-1 and TRBV20-1 were among them.

Which antigens these TCRs recognize remains unknown. Sequenced sample: blood. These receptors were obtained from a girl aged 5-17 years with multiple sclerosis.

This clonotype was found a few times. This chain joins TRBV5-1 and TRBJ2-7; weak D call: TRBD1 (5 bases). The CDR3 runs 14 residues. Between the trimmed V and J ends, which lost 5 bases and 0 bases, there was a span of 12 bases. CDR1 is SGHRS, CDR2 YFSETQ, per germline. Here the CDR3 reads CASRQDINSYEQYF. CDR3 coding DNA: TGCGCCAGCAGACAGGATATTAACTCCTACGAGCAGTACTTC. Together with reference TRBV5-1 and TRBJ2-7, the CDR3 gives the full variable domain: KAGVTQTPRYLIKTRGQQVTLSCSPISGHRSVSWYQQTPGQGLQFLFEYFSETQRNKGNFPGRFSGRQFSNSRSEMNVSTLELGDSALYLCASRQDINSYEQYFGPGTRLTVT.

This clonotype was seen a few times. The chain recombines TRBV9 with TRBJ2-1; 12 bases match TRBD1. The V gene's germline CDR1 is SGDLS and CDR2 YYNGEE. The V gene end was trimmed by 2 bases and the J gene end by 10 bases; junction bases not matched to a gene: 16. The CDR3 totals 18 residues. The CDR3 spells CASSVGTGGFSGRNEQFF. For the CDR3, the DNA is TGTGCCAGCAGCGTGGGGACAGGGGGCTTTAGCGGGAGGAACGAGCAGTTCTTC.

CDR3 sequence (DNA): TGCGCCAGCAGTGTACCGGGACAGGGGCATGGCTATGGCTACACCTTC. Residues: CASSVPGQGHGYGYTF. The rearrangement uses TRBV10-2 and TRBJ1-2; 10 bases line up with TRBD1. CDR3 length: 16 amino acids. J gave up 4 bases and V 4 bases, and 9 bases lay outside the gene matches. Germline-derived CDR1 and CDR2 are WSHSY and SAAADI.

The chain combines TRBV4-1 with TRBJ1-2; D is undetermined. The CDR3 runs to 16 residues. Per the germline V gene, CDR1 is MGHRA and CDR2 is YSYEKL. Trimming cost V 0 bases and J 2 bases, with 13 bases left between them. For the CDR3, the DNA is TGCGCCAGCAGCCAAGACGGAAGGCAAATCAACTATGGCTACACCTTC. Protein sequence: CASSQDGRQINYGYTF.

The chain is built from TRBV20-1 and TRBJ1-1; D might be TRBD1 (5 bases). The length of the CDR3 is 15 residues. In germline, CDR1 is DFQATT, CDR2 SNEGSKA (reference sequence). V shed 0 bases and J shed 4 bases, with 15 bases lying between them. CDR3 residues: CSARDPARRGTEAFF. The CDR3 DNA reads as TGCAGTGCTAGAGATCCGGCAAGGAGGGGCACTGAAGCTTTCTTT.

This clonotype has just a few counts. The genes are TRBV5-1 and TRBJ2-3, with D perhaps TRBD2 (6 bases). CDR3 size: 16 residues. V dropped 0 bases and J dropped 4 bases, with 15 bases sitting between them. Germline V CDR1 and CDR2: SGHRS, YFSETQ. CDR3 sequence reads: CASSLAGGSVADTQYF. The CDR3 coding sequence is TGCGCCAGCAGCTTGGCCGGAGGGAGTGTGGCAGATACGCAGTATTTT.

Here the CDR3 DNA reads TGTGCCAGCAGCCCGGGGACCGCCTCCTCCTACAATGAGCAGTTCTTC. Protein product: CASSPGTASSYNEQFF. The V gene is TRBV7-9, the J gene TRBJ2-1; D is tentatively TRBD1 or TRBD2 (5 bases each). Trimming shortened V by 5 bases and J by 0 bases, and 14 bases separated the two germline ends. The CDR3 is 16 residues long. CDR1 SEHNR and CDR2 FQNEAQ come from the germline V gene (reference sequence).

J is TRBJ2-5 and V is TRBV15; D may be TRBD1 or TRBD2 (6 bases each). CDR1 and CDR2 (germline): LNHNV, YYDKDF (reference sequence). Trimming shortened V by 8 bases and J by 2 bases, and 18 bases separated the two germline ends. There are 15 residues in the CDR3. The CDR3 loop is CATGEGGLAQETQYF. The CDR3 nucleotides read TGTGCCACCGGCGAAGGGGGACTTGCACAAGAGACCCAGTACTTC.

The rearrangement joins TRBV7-9 to TRBJ1-3; D uncertain. The germline V gene encodes CDR1 SEHNR and CDR2 FQNEAQ (reference sequence). The V gene lost 8 bases and the J gene lost 0 bases, with 11 bases spanning the gap. This CDR3 has 14 residues. CDR3 sequence (DNA): TGTGCCAGCGGAGCACGGGGCTCTGGAAACACCATATATTTT. It specifies CASGARGSGNTIYF.

Only a few counts were recorded for this clonotype. CDR3 amino acids: CASSRSTGVYTF. CDR3 DNA sequence: TGTGCCAGCAGCCGATCGACAGGGGTCTACACCTTC. The chain links TRBV3-1 to TRBJ1-2; TRBD1 aligns across 8 bases. This CDR3 spans 12 amino acids. Germline assignment: CDR1 LGHDT and CDR2 YNNKEL (reference sequence). After removal of 4 bases from V and 10 bases from J, the junction contained 5 bases not matched to a gene.

The rearrangement uses TRBV7-2 and TRBJ1-2; D is uncertain. The germline gives CDR1 SGHTA, CDR2 FQGNSA. This CDR3 spans 11 amino acids. Trimming shortened V by 5 bases and J by 7 bases, and 8 bases separated the two germline ends. In DNA, the CDR3 is TGTGCCAGCAGCCCTCCCCCTGGCTACACCTTC. The encoded protein is CASSPPPGYTF.

The V and J genes are TRBV29-1 and TRBJ2-7, with unresolved D. The CDR3 consists of 12 residues. The ends were cut back, 4 bases at V and 3 bases at J, with 10 bases in the middle. Germline V gene sequence: CDR1 SQVTM, CDR2 ANQGSEA. In DNA form, the CDR3 reads TGCAGCGTTGTCACAGCCCGCTACGAGCAGTACTTC. This sequence encodes CSVVTARYEQYF.

The rearrangement uses TRBV14 and TRBJ2-3; 10 bases match TRBD2. The V and J ends lost 4 bases and 6 bases, in that order; junction bases with no gene match: 10. The CDR3 sequence is 16 residues long. CDR1 SGHDN and CDR2 FVKESK come from the germline V gene. This CDR3 is CASSPLGLAKGDTQYF. DNA of the CDR3: TGTGCCAGCAGCCCGTTGGGACTAGCGAAAGGGGATACGCAGTATTTT.

The rearrangement links TRBV28 to TRBJ2-3, with 10 bases lining up with TRBD2. CDR1 and CDR2 from the germline V gene are MDHEN and SYDVKM. The CDR3 extends over 14 amino acids. Here the CDR3 DNA reads TGTGCTAGTGGGCTAGCGGGAGTCACAGATACGCAGTATTTT. As protein: CASGLAGVTDTQYF.

This clonotype was counted a few times. The chain couples TRBV11-2 to TRBJ2-3; 8 nucleotides match TRBD2. Per germline, CDR1 SGHAT and CDR2 FQNNGV. The CDR3 contains 16 residues. The ends lost 1 base at V and 3 bases at J; junction bases unmatched: 6. This CDR3 is CASSLGGGWGTDTQYF. CDR3 coding DNA: TGTGCCAGCAGCTTAGGCGGGGGGTGGGGTACAGATACGCAGTATTTT.

Only a few counts were recorded for this clonotype. This chain links TRBV7-9 with TRBJ1-5; D unclear. From germline, CDR1 is SEHNR and CDR2 FQNEAQ (reference sequence). Trimming cost V 1 base and J 7 bases, with 8 bases left between them. This CDR3 has 13 residues. DNA of the CDR3: TGTGCCAGCAGCTTAGGTCAACAGCAGCCCCAGCATTTT. This sequence encodes CASSLGQQQPQHF.

This clonotype was seen only a few times. V usage is TRBV24-1 and J usage is TRBJ2-4, with D tentatively TRBD2 (6 bases). The V end was cut by 1 base, the J end by 3 bases, with 15 bases between. Germline V CDR1 and CDR2: KGHDR, SFDVKD. The CDR3 loop spans 17 amino acids. In DNA form, the CDR3 reads TGTGCCACCAGTGATTTTTCAGGAGCCGGGGGCAAAAACATTCAGTACTTC. Its translation: CATSDFSGAGGKNIQYF.

The chain employs TRBV6-2 or TRBV6-3 and TRBJ1-5, with a possible D match to TRBD1 (5 bases). The CDR3 extends over 14 amino acids. Trimming removed 5 bases from V and 6 bases from J, with 14 bases in between. Germline V CDR1 and CDR2: MNHEY, SVGEGT. Written as DNA, the CDR3 is TGTGCCAGCAGTCCCAAGTGGGACGGTCAGCCCCAGCATTTT. It specifies CASSPKWDGQPQHF.

In its sample, this clonotype was seen a few times. The chain couples TRBV12-3 or TRBV12-4 to TRBJ2-5; 9 positions match TRBD1. With 6 bases clipped from V and 2 bases from J, the junction kept 4 bases outside the gene matches. The CDR3 loop spans 14 amino acids. CDR3 amino acids: CASRGQGMQETQYF. DNA of the CDR3: TGTGCCAGCAGGGGACAGGGTATGCAAGAGACCCAGTACTTC.

The V and J genes are TRBV25-1 and TRBJ2-5; D possibly corresponds to TRBD2 (5 bases). The V end lost 2 bases, the J end lost 2 bases, and 15 bases lay between the germline ends. Germline CDR1 reads MGHDK; CDR2 reads SYGVNS. CDR3 length: 16 amino acids. The DNA for the CDR3 is TGTGCCAGCAGTGAAGGTTCCACTAGACCACAAGAGACCCAGTACTTC. Its translation is CASSEGSTRPQETQYF.

In regard to this clonotype: At one end, the junction sequence differs from germline, possibly due to a read error. This chain links TRBV20-1 with TRBJ2-5; 15 bases are a match to TRBD2. The V gene's germline CDR1 is DFQATT and CDR2 SNEGSKA (reference sequence). The CDR3 is made up of 20 amino acids. The CDR3 spells CSASPDPGTSGGTYQETQYF. The CDR3 DNA reads TGTAGTGCTAGCCCTGACCCGGGGACTAGCGGGGGGACTTACCAAGAGACCCAGTACTTC.

There are a few counts of this clonotype. The chain links TRBV7-2 to TRBJ1-5, with 7 bases lining up with TRBD1. Germline V gene data show CDR1 as SGHTA and CDR2 as FQGNSA. This CDR3 region has 13 residues. Trimming at V came to 5 bases and at J to 7 bases, leaving 5 bases not matched to a gene. The DNA of the CDR3 is TGTGCCAGCAGCGTAGGACAGGAGCAGCCCCAGCATTTT. This translates into CASSVGQEQPQHF.